This T cell receptor (beta chain) was profiled in a study of PD-L1 blockade in urothelial cancer. Produced via immunoSEQ multiplex PCR; TCRdb's table is partial and in-frame only. This repertoire shows 30,000 to 40,000 clones, about 86% found once; its top ten account for around 17%. The receptor was derived from a man aged 60 to 69 with urothelial cancer. Source: PBMCs, taken around atezolizumab (anti-PD-L1) treatment.

The CDR3 spells CASSYPDRSSTDTQYF. DNA of the CDR3: TGTGCCAGCAGTTATCCGGACAGGTCTAGCACAGATACGCAGTATTTT. This rearrangement joins TRBV6-6 to TRBJ2-3, with TRBD1 matching over 7 bases. With 3 bases clipped from V and 0 bases from J, the junction kept 6 bases outside the gene matches. The germline V gene has CDR1 MNHNY and CDR2 SVGAGI (reference sequence). This CDR3 is 16 amino acids long.